This T cell receptor (beta chain) was sequenced for a study of T cells in Graves' hyperthyroidism and ophthalmopathy. Uncontrolled infection, other autoimmune disease, pregnancy or lactation led to exclusion. TCR beta CDR3 regions were amplified from RNA. With the HTBI primer set, the TCR CDR3 went through a first round of RT-PCR. TCRdb independently ran MiXCR on the multiplex PCR reads; one entry per CDR3 protein. This sample has 530,000 or so distinct CDR3 sequences, with about 43% found just once. The source is a woman between 18 and 29 years old with Graves' hyperthyroidism. The sequenced material came from peripheral blood or thyroid tissue (not recorded which).

The DNA for the CDR3 is TGCAGCTTGATGCCGGGACAGAACTCCTACGAGCAGTACTTC. This gives the protein CSLMPGQNSYEQYF. This chain uses TRBV29-1 with TRBJ2-7; 7 bases map to TRBD1. J was trimmed by 0 bases and V by 8 bases; bases with no gene match: 10. This CDR3 is 14 amino acids long. CDR1 and CDR2 from the germline V gene are SQVTM and ANQGSEA.